Listed here are 10 T cell receptor beta chains from one sample, sequenced in a study of OX40 agonist ivuxolimab in advanced cancers. Profiling relied on immunoSEQ multiplex PCR, and the TCRdb table lists in-frame clones only, not all of them. In the table there are tens of thousands of clones, 70% to 90% of which are singletons. Sequenced material: CD4+ or CD8+ T cells sorted from blood, taken in a trial of the OX40 agonist ivuxolimab. These receptors came from an adult with an advanced solid tumor such as melanoma, head and neck, liver or kidney cancer.

This rearrangement joins TRBV23-1 to TRBJ1-5, with TRBD1 as a possible D gene (6 bases). TRBV23-1 is marked as an open reading frame, function uncertain. This CDR3 region has 16 residues. Trimming shortened V by 3 bases and J by 4 bases, and 16 bases separated the two germline ends. The CDR3 sequence: CASSQRGGRINQPQHF. In nucleotides, the CDR3 is TGCGCCAGCAGTCAGCGTGGGGGGCGCATAAATCAGCCCCAGCATTTT.

This chain links TRBV19 with TRBJ2-1; 12 bases are shared with TRBD2. The CDR3 contains 16 residues. Unmatched junction bases numbered 3, after V lost 4 bases and J lost 2 bases. The germline V gene has CDR1 LNHDA and CDR2 SQIVND (reference sequence). This chain's CDR3 is CASSSSSGGAYNEQFF. The CDR3 region has the DNA TGTGCCAGTAGTAGCTCTAGCGGGGGGGCCTACAATGAGCAGTTCTTC.

This clone has only one observation. The chain uses TRBV29-1 and TRBJ1-5; 8 bases are shared with TRBD1. CDR3 length: 13 residues. Germline V lookup: CDR1 SQVTM, CDR2 ANQGSEA. The V gene end was trimmed by 4 bases and the J gene end by 7 bases; junction bases not matched to a gene: 6. CDR3 residues: CSVAQGAGQPQHF. The CDR3 nucleotides read TGCAGCGTTGCCCAGGGGGCTGGACAGCCCCAGCATTTT. The full variable domain, completed using reference TRBV29-1 and TRBJ1-5, is SAVISQKPSRDICQRGTSLTIQCQVDSQVTMMFWYRQQPGQSLTLIATANQGSEATYESGFVIDKFPISRPNLTFSTLTVSNMSPEDSSIYLCSVAQGAGQPQHFGDGTRLSIL.

This chain links TRBV27 with TRBJ1-5, with D possibly being TRBD1 (6 bases). Germline V gene data show CDR1 as MNHEY and CDR2 as SMNVEV (reference sequence). This CDR3 region has 14 residues. V was shortened by 7 bases and J by 1 base, with 11 bases between the two germline ends. The DNA for the CDR3 is TGTGCCAGCAAAGAAGGGGGGAGCAATCAGCCCCAGCATTTT. This gives the protein CASKEGGSNQPQHF.

The rearrangement uses TRBV19 and TRBJ1-5; D is unclear. This CDR3 is 12 amino acids long. In germline, CDR1 is LNHDA, CDR2 SQIVND (reference sequence). V gave up 6 bases and J gave up 6 bases, with 9 bases separating them. DNA of the CDR3: TGTGCCAGTAGCTTGGGGTCTCAGCCCCAGCATTTT. It translates to CASSLGSQPQHF.

V usage is TRBV27 and J usage is TRBJ1-4; D might be TRBD1 (5 bases). Germline CDR1 reads MNHEY; CDR2 reads SMNVEV (reference sequence). The CDR3 is made up of 18 amino acids. Between the trimmed V and J ends, which lost 1 base and 5 bases, there was a span of 20 bases. The CDR3 bases are TGTGCCAGCAGTTTATTACCCCCAGTGAAAGGGGCGAATGAAAAACTGTTTTTT. Protein: CASSLLPPVKGANEKLFF.

CDR3 amino acids: CASSESISGALTETQYF. The CDR3 nucleotides read TGTGCCAGCAGTGAAAGTATCTCCGGGGCCCTTACGGAGACCCAGTACTTC. The chain links TRBV6-1 to TRBJ2-5, with D perhaps assigned TRBD1 or TRBD2 (5 bases each). The germline V gene encodes CDR1 MNHNS and CDR2 SASEGT. V dropped 2 bases and J dropped 5 bases, with 21 bases sitting between them. There are 17 residues in the CDR3.

This clone was counted between two and nine times. The V and J genes are TRBV5-4 and TRBJ1-2, with D maybe TRBD1 (5 bases). CDR1 and CDR2 from the germline V gene are SGHNT and YYREEE (reference sequence). The germline V and J ends were trimmed by 7 bases and 7 bases, with 14 bases remaining between them. The CDR3 loop spans 12 amino acids. The CDR3: CASGPGVPGYTF. The CDR3 coding sequence is TGTGCCAGCGGACCGGGGGTTCCTGGCTACACCTTC.

The sample holds one count of this clone. The J gene is TRBJ2-7, the V gene TRBV4-1; TRBD1 agrees at 7 bases. The CDR3 covers 15 residues. CDR1 and CDR2 from the germline V gene are MGHRA and YSYEKL. V lost 1 base and J lost 5; bases outside the gene matches: 8. Here the CDR3 reads CASSQVARGKDEQYF. The CDR3 coding sequence is TGCGCCAGCAGCCAAGTCGCCAGGGGGAAGGACGAGCAGTACTTC.

The CDR3 protein is CASSYGGPNTGELFF. The CDR3 DNA is TGTGCCAGCAGTTACGGGGGGCCGAACACCGGGGAGCTGTTTTTT. The rearrangement links TRBV6-6 to TRBJ2-2; D is possibly TRBD1 or TRBD2 (6 bases each). CDR3 length: 15 amino acids. V was cut by 2 bases and J by 0 bases, with 7 bases left in between. Germline loops: CDR1 MNHNY, CDR2 SVGAGI (reference sequence).